The 25 T cell receptor beta chains below were found in one sample sequenced in a study of read filtering for tumor transcriptome and immune sequencing. From about 400 ng of RNA, a library with molecular barcoded alpha/delta and beta/gamma adaptors was made. Using its own MiXCR run on the reads, TCRdb lists one record per CDR3 protein. This table holds tens of thousands of distinct CDR3 sequences, 20% to 25% found once. Sequenced: a population of CD138-negative cells sorted from bone marrow. Receptors originate from a donor at least 40 years old with multiple myeloma.

This rearrangement joins TRBV4-1 to TRBJ2-1; TRBD1 agrees at 7 bases. CDR1 and CDR2 (germline): MGHRA, YSYEKL. Unmatched junction bases numbered 22, after V lost 8 bases and J lost 6 bases. CDR3 length: 18 amino acids. CDR3 region: CASQPRAFRGYVRNEQFF. In DNA, the CDR3 is TGCGCCAGCCAACCCAGGGCGTTCAGGGGGTACGTACGCAATGAGCAGTTCTTC.

The table lists this clonotype with many counts. This rearrangement joins TRBV5-1 to TRBJ2-3, with 10 nucleotides matching TRBD2. The CDR3 loop spans 15 amino acids. V shed 4 bases and J 7 bases; nucleotides not matched to a gene: 9. Germline values: CDR1 SGHRS, CDR2 YFSETQ. This CDR3 reads CASSGLAALPYTQYF. The CDR3 DNA reads TGCGCCAGCAGCGGACTAGCGGCCTTACCATATACGCAGTATTTT.

This clonotype was counted at least ten times. The chain employs TRBV28 and TRBJ2-2, with D possibly matching TRBD2 (5 bases). The germline V gene has CDR1 MDHEN and CDR2 SYDVKM. The V end was cut by 5 bases, the J end by 7 bases, with 17 bases between. The CDR3 has 15 amino acids. The CDR3 DNA is TGTGCCAGCAGTCCCCCGGGGTCGCGGGTCGGGGAGCTGTTTTTT. Its protein is CASSPPGSRVGELFF. Full variable domain (missing parts from reference TRBV28 and TRBJ2-2): DVKVTQSSRYLVKRTGEKVFLECVQDMDHENMFWYRQDPGLGLRLIYFSYDVKMKEKGDIPEGYSVSREKKERFSLILESASTNQTSMYLCASSPPGSRVGELFFGEGSRLTVL.

Many counts were recorded for this clonotype. This chain connects TRBV18 to TRBJ2-7, with a possible D match to TRBD1 (6 bases). Trimming removed 6 bases from V and 2 bases from J, with 11 bases in between. Germline V gives CDR1 KGHSH, CDR2 LQKENI. The CDR3 loop spans 13 amino acids. As DNA, the CDR3 is TGTGCCAGCTCCCTACAGGGAGCCTACGAGCAGTACTTC. Translation: CASSLQGAYEQYF.

This sequence joins TRBV28 and TRBJ1-5, with no clear D. Trimming stripped 5 bases from V and 5 bases from J, with 7 bases between. The CDR3 runs to 12 residues. The germline CDR1 and CDR2 sequences are MDHEN and SYDVKM. The CDR3 is CASSILHQPQHF. The DNA for the CDR3 is TGTGCCAGCAGTATCTTACATCAGCCCCAGCATTTT.

Ten or more counts support this clonotype. The chain has TRBV5-4 and TRBJ2-1; no reliable D call. Per the germline V gene, CDR1 is SGHNT and CDR2 is YYREEE (reference sequence). The CDR3 is made up of 13 amino acids. The germline V and J ends were trimmed by 3 bases and 7 bases, with 11 bases remaining between them. Here the CDR3 DNA reads TGTGCCAGCAGCTCGGTGGCAGTAAATGAGCAGTTCTTC. Amino acid sequence: CASSSVAVNEQFF. Complete variable domain (other parts from reference TRBV5-4 and TRBJ2-1): ETGVTQSPTHLIKTRGQQVTLRCSSQSGHNTVSWYQQALGQGPQFIFQYYREEENGRGNFPPRFSGLQFPNYSSELNVNALELDDSALYLCASSSVAVNEQFFGPGTRLTVL.

This clonotype was observed many times. V is TRBV27 and J is TRBJ2-1, with 11 positions matching TRBD2. The CDR3 extends over 15 amino acids. Germline-derived CDR1 and CDR2 are MNHEY and SMNVEV (reference sequence). V lost 0 bases and J lost 9; bases outside the gene matches: 4. This CDR3 is CASSLSTSGSGEQFF. Written as DNA, the CDR3 is TGTGCCAGCAGTTTATCCACTAGCGGGAGCGGTGAGCAGTTCTTC.

In regard to this clonotype: With only one base between it and a far larger clone, this is likely a read error. The conserved phenylalanine or tryptophan is not found at the CDR3 terminus, so this likely reflects a read error. The J gene is TRBJ2-1, the V gene TRBV6-5, with TRBD2 as a possible D gene (5 bases). Germline V CDR1 and CDR2: MNHEY, SVGAGI. The CDR3 loop spans 14 amino acids. CDR3 in DNA: TGTGCCATCAGTGATGAGGGATCCTACAATGAGCAGTTCCTC. Encoded protein: CAISDEGSYNEQFL.

This clonotype was seen only a few times. This chain links TRBV18 with TRBJ2-7; 13 nucleotides line up with TRBD2. The V gene's germline CDR1 is KGHSH and CDR2 LQKENI. This CDR3 is 15 amino acids long. V lost 4 bases, J lost 3 bases, and 3 bases stayed unmatched. The CDR3 coding sequence is TGTGCCAGCTCACGCGGACTAGCGGGAGACTACGAGCAGTACTTC. Protein sequence: CASSRGLAGDYEQYF.

This clonotype was seen at least ten times. The chain combines TRBV12-3 or TRBV12-4 with TRBJ2-1; 13 bases fit TRBD2. The CDR3 extends over 15 amino acids. The V and J ends lost 7 bases and 6 bases, in that order; junction bases with no gene match: 6. Here the CDR3 reads CASTPGLAGVNEQFF. The CDR3 coding sequence is TGTGCCAGCACCCCCGGACTAGCGGGAGTCAATGAGCAGTTCTTC.

This clonotype was observed a few times. CDR3 bases: TGTGCCAGCAGCAAAAATACCCTCCGGCTAGCGGGAGGACCGGGGGAGCTGTTTTTT. Its translation: CASSKNTLRLAGGPGELFF. This rearrangement joins TRBV7-9 to TRBJ2-2, with 11 bases lining up with TRBD2. Germline CDR1 and CDR2: SEHNR and FQNEAQ (reference sequence). The length of the CDR3 is 19 residues. J lost 8 bases, V lost 5 bases, and 19 bases had no gene match.

This clonotype was counted many times. The V call is TRBV6-5, the J call TRBJ1-6; 9 nucleotides agree with TRBD1. V trimming: 5 bases; J trimming: 8 bases; junction bases outside the gene matches: 7. Germline CDR1 is MNHEY and CDR2 is SVGAGI. The CDR3 runs to 15 residues. This chain's CDR3 is CASSTRDRVYSPLHF. Written as DNA, the CDR3 is TGTGCCAGCAGTACCCGGGACAGGGTCTATTCACCCCTCCACTTT.

By sample share, this clonotype is medium-sized. CDR3 coding DNA: TGTGCCAGCAGTTTGGGACCTAATGAGCAGTTCTTC. Translation gives CASSLGPNEQFF. J is TRBJ2-1 and V is TRBV6-5; D is perhaps TRBD1 or TRBD2 (5 bases each). The CDR3 length is 12 residues. Germline CDR1 reads MNHEY; CDR2 reads SVGAGI. V lost 4 bases and J 7 bases, leaving 8 bases between the germline ends.

This clonotype was counted at least ten times. The chain uses TRBV5-4 and TRBJ2-3, with no clear D. The length of the CDR3 is 15 residues. CDR1 SGHNT and CDR2 YYREEE come from the germline V gene (reference sequence). The ends were cut back, 4 bases at V and 5 bases at J, with 17 bases in the middle. The CDR3 DNA reads TGTGCCAGCAGCCTAAGGTCAGGACCCAGAGATACGCAGTATTTT. Protein sequence: CASSLRSGPRDTQYF. Looking up the rest from reference TRBV5-4 and TRBJ2-3 gives the full variable domain: ETGVTQSPTHLIKTRGQQVTLRCSSQSGHNTVSWYQQALGQGPQFIFQYYREEENGRGNFPPRFSGLQFPNYSSELNVNALELDDSALYLCASSLRSGPRDTQYFGPGTRLTVL.

This clonotype occurred many times. The V gene is TRBV20-1, the J gene TRBJ1-1, with 8 bases lining up with TRBD1. V gave up 6 bases and J gave up 3 bases; unmatched junction bases: 6. Germline V gene data show CDR1 as DFQATT and CDR2 as SNEGSKA (reference sequence). The CDR3 is 13 residues long. CDR3 coding DNA: TGCAGTGCCCGAGAACAGGGGGACACTGAAGCTTTCTTT. It codes for CSAREQGDTEAFF.

This clonotype was counted at least ten times. This sequence joins TRBV2 and TRBJ2-1, with a weak D call TRBD1 (6 bases). Germline V gene data show CDR1 as SNHLY and CDR2 as FYNNEI. This CDR3 has 16 residues. V shed 2 bases and J shed 4 bases, with 15 bases lying between them. The CDR3 region is CASSESGDINYNEQFF. CDR3 DNA: TGTGCCAGCAGTGAATCCGGGGACATCAATTACAATGAGCAGTTCTTC.

The sample holds many counts of this clonotype. The chain has TRBV6-2 or TRBV6-3 and TRBJ2-1, with TRBD2 matching 13 bases. V dropped 4 bases and J dropped 1; count of bases not matched to a gene: 7. The CDR3 loop spans 18 amino acids. The germline CDR1 and CDR2 sequences are MNHEY and SVGEGT. CDR3 DNA: TGTGCCAGCAGTTCCACTGGACTAGCGGGAGTGTCCTACAATGAGCAGTTCTTC. Translation gives CASSSTGLAGVSYNEQFF.

At least ten counts were recorded for this clonotype. J is TRBJ2-1 and V is TRBV7-9; 9 bases fit TRBD2. CDR1 SEHNR and CDR2 FQNEAQ come from the germline V gene (reference sequence). V shed 1 base and J 6 bases; nucleotides not matched to a gene: 10. The CDR3 has 17 residues. The CDR3 sequence is CASSLEGQREAFNEQFF. The CDR3 coding sequence is TGTGCCAGCAGCTTAGAGGGACAGCGGGAGGCTTTCAATGAGCAGTTCTTC.

Details on this clonotype: The germline gene is not matched at one end of the junction; a read error may be the cause. The chain employs TRBV5-6 and TRBJ1-4, with D possibly TRBD1 on 5 matching bases. The CDR3 length is 15 residues. Germline assignment: CDR1 SGHDT and CDR2 YYEEEE. The CDR3 sequence: CSRSFGRDQNEKLFF. The CDR3, as DNA: TGTTCCAGAAGTTTCGGACGGGACCAGAATGAAAAACTGTTTTTT.

This clonotype showed up many times. This chain joins TRBV5-1 and TRBJ2-5; 9 nucleotides align to TRBD1. Germline V gene data show CDR1 as SGHRS and CDR2 as YFSETQ. The CDR3 runs to 14 residues. Trimming removed 4 bases from V and 5 bases from J; junction bases left unmatched: 6. The CDR3 DNA reads as TGCGCCAGCAGCCAACAGGGGGCTGGGGAGACCCAGTACTTC. It translates to CASSQQGAGETQYF.

This clonotype was seen repeatedly, ten times or more. The V and J genes are TRBV20-1 and TRBJ2-5; TRBD2 aligns across 10 bases. This CDR3 has 14 residues. CDR1 is DFQATT, CDR2 SNEGSKA, per germline (reference sequence). V gave up 8 bases and J gave up 0 bases; unmatched junction bases: 6. CDR3 nucleotides: TGCAGTAGTCCGGGACTAGCGAACCAAGAGACCCAGTACTTC. It codes for CSSPGLANQETQYF.

Regarding this clonotype: One junction end disagrees with the germline gene, perhaps due to a read error. The rearrangement links TRBV28 to TRBJ1-4, with TRBD1 as a possible D gene (6 bases). The germline V gene encodes CDR1 MDHEN and CDR2 SYDVKM. The CDR3 is 15 residues long. In DNA, the CDR3 is TGTACCAGCAGTTTGCCAGGGGCGCTTAATGAAAAACTGCTTTTT. Translation gives CTSSLPGALNEKLLF.

The chain joins TRBV15 to TRBJ2-3, with D tentatively TRBD1 (5 bases). This CDR3 is built from 14 residues. The germline gives CDR1 LNHNV, CDR2 YYDKDF (reference sequence). V was clipped by 8 bases and J by 7 bases, with 19 bases between them. The CDR3 protein is CATRGGAFGNTQYF. The CDR3 region has the DNA TGTGCCACCCGAGGTGGGGCCTTTGGGAATACGCAGTATTTT. Full variable domain (outside the CDR3, taken from reference TRBV15 and TRBJ2-3): DAMVIQNPRYQVTQFGKPVTLSCSQTLNHNVMYWYQQKSSQAPKLLFHYYDKDFNNEADTPDNFQSRRPNTSFCFLDIRSPGLGDTAMYLCATRGGAFGNTQYFGPGTRLTVL.

This clonotype was recorded at least ten times. The V call is TRBV7-2, the J call TRBJ2-1; possible D gene TRBD2, 5 bases. CDR3 length equals 13 residues. Germline loops: CDR1 SGHTA, CDR2 FQGNSA. V shed 0 bases and J shed 6 bases, with 6 bases lying between them. The CDR3 DNA sequence: TGTGCCAGCAGCTTAGCGGGAGCCAATGAGCAGTTCTTC. This translates into CASSLAGANEQFF.

This clonotype showed up many times. The chain links TRBV18 to TRBJ2-5, with 7 bases matching TRBD1. The V and J ends lost 2 bases and 2 bases, in that order; junction bases with no gene match: 5. Germline loops: CDR1 KGHSH, CDR2 LQKENI. This CDR3 contains 15 residues. CDR3 in DNA: TGTGCCAGCTCACCAATGGTGGGACAGCAAGAGACCCAGTACTTC. Residues: CASSPMVGQQETQYF.